The 11 T cell receptor beta chains presented below share a single source sample, sequenced in a study of T-cell reconstitution after alpha-beta-depleted transplantation in children. A library of TCRbeta sequences, prepared with unique molecular identifiers, was generated. One entry per CDR3 protein results from TCRdb running MiXCR on the PCR reads. The table includes about 210,000 distinct CDR3 sequences, approximately 15% detected once. The sequencing here drew on PBMCs, mostly from graft donor cells, taken 360 days after TCRalphabeta/CD19-depleted stem cell transplant. Receptors originate from a male patient aged 2-15 years who had a stem cell transplant for acute lymphoblastic leukemia, so the T cells may come from the graft donor.

This rearrangement joins TRBV20-1 to TRBJ1-2, with 9 bases fitting TRBD1. Germline CDR1 reads DFQATT; CDR2 reads SNEGSKA (reference sequence). After removal of 3 bases from V and 4 bases from J, the junction contained 21 bases not matched to a gene. The CDR3 covers 19 residues. CDR3: CSARRGINRDRVNSYGYTF. The CDR3 DNA sequence: TGCAGTGCTAGGAGAGGAATTAACCGGGACAGGGTGAATTCCTATGGCTACACCTTC.

This clonotype turned up a few times. The CDR3 DNA follows: TGTGCCAGCAGCCAAGAAAGCCGAGGATACGAGCAGTACTTC. Its translation is CASSQESRGYEQYF. The chain combines TRBV4-2 with TRBJ2-7; no reliable D call. V lost 0 bases to trimming and J lost 4 bases, with 10 bases between them. Germline V gene sequence: CDR1 LGHNA, CDR2 YNFKEQ. The CDR3 totals 14 residues.

The chain links TRBV30 to TRBJ2-1, with D tentatively TRBD2 (6 bases). The V end lost 5 bases, the J end lost 6 bases, and 20 bases lay between the germline ends. This CDR3 contains 15 residues. Germline V CDR1 and CDR2: GTSNPN, SVGIG (reference sequence). The CDR3 nucleotides are TGTGCCTGGGAAACCGGGACTGGGTTTGGCAATGAGCAGTTCTTC. Translation: CAWETGTGFGNEQFF.

The chain employs TRBV7-3 and TRBJ2-2; tentatively, D is TRBD1 or TRBD2 (5 bases each). The germline V gene encodes CDR1 SGHTA and CDR2 FQGTGA. Deletions cut 3 bases from V and 2 bases from J, with 25 bases between. There are 20 residues in the CDR3. The CDR3 DNA is TGTGCCAGCAGCTTCCGGGACCTACCAAGCCTTTCACATAACACCGGGGAGCTGTTTTTT. Translating it yields CASSFRDLPSLSHNTGELFF.

This clonotype was picked up a small number of times. The chain recombines TRBV11-2 with TRBJ2-6, with TRBD1 matching over 7 bases. This CDR3 region has 16 residues. Germline CDR1 is SGHAT and CDR2 is FQNNGV. The ends lost 3 bases at V and 2 bases at J; junction bases unmatched: 4. The CDR3 DNA reads as TGTGCCAGCAGCTTCAACCAGGGGGCTGGGGCCAACGTCCTGACTTTC. Its protein product is CASSFNQGAGANVLTF.

This clonotype has at least ten counts. The chain links TRBV20-1 to TRBJ2-5, with D maybe TRBD1 (6 bases). Germline CDR1 and CDR2: DFQATT and SNEGSKA (reference sequence). V was clipped by 6 bases and J by 2 bases, with 16 bases between them. The CDR3 extends over 14 amino acids. The CDR3 nucleotides are TGCAGTGCAGACACGCCGGGACATCAAGAGACCCAGTACTTC. This sequence encodes CSADTPGHQETQYF.

This clonotype was observed a few times. V gene TRBV5-1 combines with J gene TRBJ2-2; D gene unclear. There are 14 residues in the CDR3. The germline CDR1 and CDR2 sequences are SGHRS and YFSETQ. Trimming removed 2 bases at V and 7 bases at J, with 12 bases between. CDR3 region: CASSFSAGSGELFF. The DNA for the CDR3 is TGCGCCAGCAGCTTTAGTGCAGGCAGCGGGGAGCTGTTTTTT.

CDR3 residues: CASSLEGRYEQYF. The DNA of the CDR3 is TGTGCCAGCAGCCTAGAGGGGAGGTACGAGCAGTACTTC. The chain couples TRBV21-1 to TRBJ2-7; the table's D call TRBD2 went unverified against the DNA. TRBV21-1 is annotated as a pseudogene. The CDR3 extends over 13 amino acids.

The chain is built from TRBV7-2 and TRBJ2-5; D is perhaps TRBD2 (6 bases). The CDR3 is 14 residues long. V lost 4 bases to trimming and J lost 5 bases, with 14 bases between them. Germline loops: CDR1 SGHTA, CDR2 FQGNSA. The CDR3 coding sequence is TGTGCCAGCAGCTCCCACCGGGGGACGGAGACCCAGTACTTC. It is translated as CASSSHRGTETQYF.

The chain uses TRBV4-1 and TRBJ2-7, with 8 bases lining up with TRBD1. Germline V gene lookup returns CDR1 MGHRA and CDR2 YSYEKL. After removal of 1 base from V and 2 bases from J, the junction contained 7 bases not matched to a gene. The CDR3 has 16 amino acids. The CDR3 sequence: CASSQVTGGMTYEQYF. In DNA form, the CDR3 reads TGCGCCAGCAGCCAAGTAACAGGGGGTATGACCTACGAGCAGTACTTC.

This clonotype was picked up a small number of times. The gene calls are TRBV25-1 and TRBJ2-2, with 7 positions matching TRBD1. The ends lost 9 bases at V and 4 bases at J; junction bases unmatched: 11. CDR1 and CDR2 from the germline V gene are MGHDK and SYGVNS. CDR3 length: 15 amino acids. The CDR3 sequence is CASKKGGVGTGELFF. CDR3 in DNA: TGTGCCAGTAAAAAAGGGGGCGTCGGCACCGGGGAGCTGTTTTTT.